This T cell receptor beta chain was documented in a study of T cell changes during pregnancy in multiple sclerosis. This clone was seen only once. Using immunoSEQ multiplex PCR, the repertoire was profiled, and TCRdb retains in-frame clones only, with some absent. The sample shows 65,000 to 85,000 clones, 94% of them seen only once. This CDR3 is built from 14 residues. Germline loops: CDR1 LNHDA, CDR2 SQIVND (reference sequence). With 4 bases clipped from V and 6 bases from J, the junction kept 7 bases outside the gene matches. The V gene is TRBV19, the J gene TRBJ2-3; 7 bases line up with TRBD1. Sequencing was performed on CD4+ T cells from peripheral blood mononuclear cells, taken after pregnancy. The sequence derives from a female donor with multiple sclerosis, enrolled in a pregnancy study. The CDR3 reads CASSSYRGTDTQYF. The DNA for the CDR3 is TGTGCCAGTAGTAGCTACAGGGGTACCGATACGCAGTATTTT.